The 2 T cell receptor beta chains below were found in one sample sequenced in a study of T-cell reconstitution after alpha-beta-depleted transplantation in children. TCRbeta library preparation incorporated unique molecular identifiers. TCRdb analysed the PCR reads with MiXCR anew, one entry per CDR3 protein. Of 480,000 or so distinct CDR3 sequences detected, roughly 10% appear once; the ten largest clones hold just over 2%. The sequences come from PBMCs, collected before TCRalphabeta/CD19-depleted stem cell transplant. Receptor source: a child under 10 years old with inherited bone marrow failure, due to receive a stem cell transplant.

V usage is TRBV11-2 and J usage is TRBJ2-1; possibly TRBD1 or TRBD2 for D (6 bases each). CDR3 length: 15 amino acids. Germline lookup yields CDR1 SGHAT and CDR2 FQNNGV. Trimming removed 2 bases from V and 2 bases from J, with 10 bases in between. The CDR3 here is CASSLIGGPYNEQFF. CDR3 sequence (DNA): TGTGCCAGCAGCTTAATCGGGGGCCCCTACAATGAGCAGTTCTTC.

Only a few counts were recorded for this clonotype. This chain joins TRBV27 and TRBJ2-2, with 9 bases that match TRBD2. The CDR3 is 14 residues long. Trimming removed 10 bases from V and 5 bases from J; junction bases left unmatched: 8. From germline, CDR1 is MNHEY and CDR2 SMNVEV (reference sequence). The CDR3 nucleotides are TGTGCCACCGCGGGACTAGCCTGGACCGGGGAGCTGTTTTTT. Its protein is CATAGLAWTGELFF.